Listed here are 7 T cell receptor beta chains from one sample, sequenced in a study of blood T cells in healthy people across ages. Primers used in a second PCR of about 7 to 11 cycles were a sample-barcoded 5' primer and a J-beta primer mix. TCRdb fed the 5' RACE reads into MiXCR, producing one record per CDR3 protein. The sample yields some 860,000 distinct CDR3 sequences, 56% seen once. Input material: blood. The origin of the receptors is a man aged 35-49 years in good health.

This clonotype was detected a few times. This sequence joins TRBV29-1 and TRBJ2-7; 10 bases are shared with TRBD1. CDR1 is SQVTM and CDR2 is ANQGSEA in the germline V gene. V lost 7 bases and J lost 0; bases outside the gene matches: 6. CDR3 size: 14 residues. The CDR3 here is CSAGDRGSSYEQYF. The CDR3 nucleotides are TGCAGCGCTGGGGACAGGGGTAGCTCCTACGAGCAGTACTTC.

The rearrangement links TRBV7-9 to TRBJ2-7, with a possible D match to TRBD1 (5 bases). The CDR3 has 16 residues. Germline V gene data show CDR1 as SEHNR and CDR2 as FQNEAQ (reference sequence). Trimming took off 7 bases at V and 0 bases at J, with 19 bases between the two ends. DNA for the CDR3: TGTGCCAGCACCCCAAGGGGCCTCGAAGGCTCCTACGAGCAGTACTTC. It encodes CASTPRGLEGSYEQYF.

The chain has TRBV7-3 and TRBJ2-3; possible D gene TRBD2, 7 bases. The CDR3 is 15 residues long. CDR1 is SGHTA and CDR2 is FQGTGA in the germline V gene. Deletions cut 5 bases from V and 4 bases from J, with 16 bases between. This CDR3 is CASSPRGGAADTQYF. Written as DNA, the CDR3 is TGTGCCAGCAGCCCCCGTGGGGGGGCCGCAGATACGCAGTATTTT.

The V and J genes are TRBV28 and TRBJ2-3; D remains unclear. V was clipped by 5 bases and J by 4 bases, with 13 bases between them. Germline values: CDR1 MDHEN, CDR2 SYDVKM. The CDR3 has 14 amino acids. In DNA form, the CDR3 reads TGTGCCAGCAGTCCCCCCACCCCGGCAGATACGCAGTATTTT. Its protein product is CASSPPTPADTQYF.

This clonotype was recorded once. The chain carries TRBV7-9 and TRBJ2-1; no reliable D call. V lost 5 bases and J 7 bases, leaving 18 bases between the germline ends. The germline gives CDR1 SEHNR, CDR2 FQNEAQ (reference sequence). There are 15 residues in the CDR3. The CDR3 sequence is CASSDVGVLRNEQFF. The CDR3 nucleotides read TGTGCCAGCAGCGATGTGGGTGTGTTGAGGAATGAGCAGTTCTTC.

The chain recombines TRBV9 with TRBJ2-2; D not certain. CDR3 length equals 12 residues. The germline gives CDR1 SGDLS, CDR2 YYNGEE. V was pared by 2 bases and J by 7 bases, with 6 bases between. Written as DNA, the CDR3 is TGTGCCAGCAGCGTTGCTAGCGGGGAGCTGTTTTTT. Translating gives CASSVASGELFF.

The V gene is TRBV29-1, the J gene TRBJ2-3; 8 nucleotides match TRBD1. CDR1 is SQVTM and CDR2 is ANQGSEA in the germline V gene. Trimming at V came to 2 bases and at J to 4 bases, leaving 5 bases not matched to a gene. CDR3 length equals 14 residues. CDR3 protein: CSVEYQGAPDTQYF. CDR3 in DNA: TGCAGCGTTGAATATCAGGGGGCCCCAGATACGCAGTATTTT.